The present T cell receptor (beta chain) was sequenced within a study of T cell responses to AZD1222 COVID-19 vaccine. Study-level findings and limits: CD4 TCRs covered the whole spike, strongest at regions 160-218 and 743-854. The repertoires were collected only after the peak T cell response. Baseline testing showed seropositivity in only six or seven AZD1222 recipients. Donors were largely white British and mainly female; clonal diversity was possibly underestimated.

On this clone itself: What it binds is not known.

Produced via immunoSEQ multiplex PCR; TCRdb's table is partial and in-frame only. Of 130,000 to 150,000 clones listed, 88% are singletons. Germline V gene sequence: CDR1 MNHEY, CDR2 SVGAGI. V was clipped by 11 bases and J by 0 bases; unmatched bases: 9. This CDR3 region has 14 residues. Sequencing was performed on peripheral blood, taken 28 days after the second dose of the MenACWY control vaccine. The source is an adult who received the MenACWY meningococcal vaccine as a control. The V gene is TRBV6-5, the J gene TRBJ1-1, with 7 bases aligning to TRBD1. The CDR3 here is CAGDRAGMNTEAFF. CDR3 DNA sequence: TGTGCCGGCGACAGGGCCGGGATGAACACTGAAGCTTTCTTT.